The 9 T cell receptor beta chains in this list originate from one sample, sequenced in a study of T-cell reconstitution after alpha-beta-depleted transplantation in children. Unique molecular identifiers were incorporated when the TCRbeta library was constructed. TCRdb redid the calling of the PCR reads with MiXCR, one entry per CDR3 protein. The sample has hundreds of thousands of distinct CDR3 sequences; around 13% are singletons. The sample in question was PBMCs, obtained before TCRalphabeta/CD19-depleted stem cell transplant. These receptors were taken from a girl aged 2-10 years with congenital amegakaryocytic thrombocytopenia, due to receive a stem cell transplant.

The DNA for the CDR3 is TGTGCCAGCAGCTCCCTGCGGCATAGCTCCTACAATGAGCAGTTCTTC. It yields the protein CASSSLRHSSYNEQFF. This chain uses TRBV3-1 with TRBJ2-1; D remains ambiguous. Between the trimmed V and J ends, which lost 5 bases and 0 bases, there was a span of 14 bases. The CDR3 spans 16 residues. The germline CDR1 and CDR2 sequences are LGHDT and YNNKEL (reference sequence).

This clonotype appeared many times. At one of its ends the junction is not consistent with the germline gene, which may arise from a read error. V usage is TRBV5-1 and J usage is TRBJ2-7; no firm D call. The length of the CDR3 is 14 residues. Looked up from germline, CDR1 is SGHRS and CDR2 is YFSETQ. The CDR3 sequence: CASSLDVGSSEQYF. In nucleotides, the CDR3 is TGCGCCAGCAGCTTGGACGTAGGTTCCTCCGAGCAGTACTTC.

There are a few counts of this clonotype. The CDR3 is CASSPQGGIYEQYF. As DNA, the CDR3 is TGTGCCAGCAGCCCCCAAGGCGGGATTTACGAGCAGTACTTC. The chain joins TRBV7-6 to TRBJ2-7, with a possible D match to TRBD2 (6 bases). Germline CDR1 SGHVS, CDR2 FNYEAQ. Deletions cut 5 bases from V and 4 bases from J, with 15 bases between. The CDR3 loop spans 14 amino acids.

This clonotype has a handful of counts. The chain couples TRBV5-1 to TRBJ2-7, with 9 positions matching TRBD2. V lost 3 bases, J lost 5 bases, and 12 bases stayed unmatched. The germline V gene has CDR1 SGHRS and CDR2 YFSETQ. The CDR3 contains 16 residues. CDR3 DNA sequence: TGCGCCAGCAGCTCAGGGGCAACTTTAGCGGGAGACGAGCAGTACTTC. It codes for CASSSGATLAGDEQYF. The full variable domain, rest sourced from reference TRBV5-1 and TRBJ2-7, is KAGVTQTPRYLIKTRGQQVTLSCSPISGHRSVSWYQQTPGQGLQFLFEYFSETQRNKGNFPGRFSGRQFSNSRSEMNVSTLELGDSALYLCASSSGATLAGDEQYFGPGTRLTVT.

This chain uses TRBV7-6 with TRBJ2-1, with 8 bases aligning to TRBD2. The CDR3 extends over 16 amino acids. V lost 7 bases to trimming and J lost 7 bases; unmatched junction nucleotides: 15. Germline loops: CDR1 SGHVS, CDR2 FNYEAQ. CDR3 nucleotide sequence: TGTGCCAGCACCCGTATAGCAACGGGAGGGCCTAATGAGCAGTTCTTC. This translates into CASTRIATGGPNEQFF.

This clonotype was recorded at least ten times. CDR3 bases: TGTGCCAGCAGTGACGGGAGGATCGTCAATGAGCAGTTCTTC. This encodes CASSDGRIVNEQFF. This sequence joins TRBV2 and TRBJ2-1; TRBD2 matches at 7 bases. The CDR3 extends over 14 amino acids. Germline V gives CDR1 SNHLY, CDR2 FYNNEI. The junction had 5 bases not matched to a gene; V was cut back by 3 bases and J by 6 bases.

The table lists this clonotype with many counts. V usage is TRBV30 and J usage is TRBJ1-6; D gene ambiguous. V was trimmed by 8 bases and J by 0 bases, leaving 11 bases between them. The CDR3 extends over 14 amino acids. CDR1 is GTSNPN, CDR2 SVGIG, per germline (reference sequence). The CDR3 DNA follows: TGTGCCGCCGGGGTGAGCTCCTATAATTCACCCCTCCACTTT. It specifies CAAGVSSYNSPLHF.

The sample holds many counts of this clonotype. CDR3 nucleotide sequence: TGCAGTGCTAGTCCGCAGGGGTGGGACACTGAAGCTTTCTTT. Translation: CSASPQGWDTEAFF. This chain joins TRBV20-1 and TRBJ1-1, with D tentatively TRBD1 (6 bases). The germline V gene has CDR1 DFQATT and CDR2 SNEGSKA (reference sequence). V lost 3 bases to trimming and J lost 3 bases, with 14 bases between them. This CDR3 comprises 14 residues.

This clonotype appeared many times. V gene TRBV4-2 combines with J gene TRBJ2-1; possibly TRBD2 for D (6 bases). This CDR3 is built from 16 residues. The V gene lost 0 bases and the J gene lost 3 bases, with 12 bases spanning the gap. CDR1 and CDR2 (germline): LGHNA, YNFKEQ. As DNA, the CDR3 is TGTGCCAGCAGCCAAGATCCACGGGGGAGCTACAATGAGCAGTTCTTC. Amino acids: CASSQDPRGSYNEQFF.